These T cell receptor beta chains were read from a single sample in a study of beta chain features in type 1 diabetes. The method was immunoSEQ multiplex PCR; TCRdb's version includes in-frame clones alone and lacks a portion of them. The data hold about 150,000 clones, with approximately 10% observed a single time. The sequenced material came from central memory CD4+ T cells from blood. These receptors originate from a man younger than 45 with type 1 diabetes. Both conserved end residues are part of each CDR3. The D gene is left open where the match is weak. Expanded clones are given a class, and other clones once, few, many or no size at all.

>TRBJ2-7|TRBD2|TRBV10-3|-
CAISESLLAAHEQYF
TGTGCCATCAGTGAGTCCCTACTAGCGGCACACGAGCAGTACTTC
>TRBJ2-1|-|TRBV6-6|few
CASRTLTREQFF
TGTGCCAGCAGGACACTGACTAGAGAGCAGTTCTTC
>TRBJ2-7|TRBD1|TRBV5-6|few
CASSRDSPYEQYF
TGTGCCAGCAGCAGGGACAGTCCTTACGAGCAGTACTTC
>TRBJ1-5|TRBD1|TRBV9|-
CASSGDRGNQPQHF
TGTGCCAGCAGCGGAGACAGGGGCAATCAGCCCCAGCATTTT
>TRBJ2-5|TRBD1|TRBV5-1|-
CASSLVPPGQGLETQYF
TGCGCCAGCAGCTTGGTCCCTCCGGGACAGGGGCTGGAGACCCAGTACTTC
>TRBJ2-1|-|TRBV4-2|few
CASSQVAANEQFF
TGTGCCAGCAGCCAAGTGGCTGCCAATGAGCAGTTCTTC
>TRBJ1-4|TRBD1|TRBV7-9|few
CASSSDRGSEKLFF
TGTGCCAGCAGCTCGGACAGGGGTTCTGAAAAACTGTTTTTT
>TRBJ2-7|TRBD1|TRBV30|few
CAWQPGTGEYEQYF
TGTGCCTGGCAACCCGGGACAGGGGAATACGAGCAGTACTTC
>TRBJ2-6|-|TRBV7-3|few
CASRVGVSGANVLTF
TGTGCCAGCAGGGTCGGAGTCTCTGGGGCCAACGTCCTGACTTTC
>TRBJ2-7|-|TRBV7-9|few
CASSLEVGGGKYF
TGTGCCAGCAGCTTAGAAGTTGGCGGAGGAAAGTACTTC
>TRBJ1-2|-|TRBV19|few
CASTDTQGRGYTF
TGTGCCAGTACCGATACCCAGGGTCGGGGCTACACCTTC
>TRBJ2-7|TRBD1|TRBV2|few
CASRAGQGFYEQYF
TGTGCCAGCAGGGCTGGACAGGGCTTCTACGAGCAGTACTTC
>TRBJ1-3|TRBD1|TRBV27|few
CPKRGPISGNTIYF
TGTCCCAAGAGGGGGCCAATCTCTGGAAACACCATATATTTT
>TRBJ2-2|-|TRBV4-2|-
CASSRDRTGELFF
TGTGCCAGCAGCCGAGATCGGACCGGGGAGCTGTTTTTT
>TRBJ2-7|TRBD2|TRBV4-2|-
CASSQGSSGRVYEQYF
TGTGCCAGCAGCCAGGGGAGTAGCGGGAGAGTCTACGAGCAGTACTTC
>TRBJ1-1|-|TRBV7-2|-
CASSLNQGIGVAFF
TGTGCCAGCAGCTTAAATCAGGGGATTGGAGTAGCTTTCTTT
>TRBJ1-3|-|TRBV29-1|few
CSVTGWGREGNTIYF
TGCAGCGTTACAGGGTGGGGGCGCGAGGGAAACACCATATATTTT
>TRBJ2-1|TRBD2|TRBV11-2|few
CASSWTSGMVEQFF
TGTGCCAGCAGCTGGACTAGCGGGATGGTTGAGCAGTTCTTC
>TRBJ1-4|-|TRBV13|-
CASSLDRNEKLFF
TGTGCCAGCAGCCTCGATAGAAATGAAAAACTGTTTTTT
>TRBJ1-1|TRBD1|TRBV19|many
CASHRGENTEAFF
TGTGCCAGCCACAGGGGCGAAAACACTGAAGCTTTCTTT
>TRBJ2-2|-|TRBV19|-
CASMEEHYSTGELFF
TGTGCCAGTATGGAGGAACACTATTCCACCGGGGAGCTGTTTTTT
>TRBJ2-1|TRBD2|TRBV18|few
CASSTGTSGGTTYNEQFF
TGTGCCAGCTCAACCGGGACTAGCGGGGGAACCACCTACAATGAGCAGTTCTTC
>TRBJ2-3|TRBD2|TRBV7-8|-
CASSLARLASTDTQYF
TGTGCCAGCAGCTTAGCTCGACTAGCGAGCACAGATACGCAGTATTTT
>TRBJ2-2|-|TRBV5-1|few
CASSHSGHQNTGELFF
TGCGCCAGCAGCCACTCGGGACACCAGAACACCGGGGAGCTGTTTTTT
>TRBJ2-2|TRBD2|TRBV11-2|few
CASSTSGSLTGELFF
TGTGCCAGCAGCACTAGCGGGAGCTTGACCGGGGAGCTGTTTTTT